This section outlines one T cell receptor (beta chain) sequence together with its context. The same CDR3 can be traced to other DNA sequences in this sample. These data are taken from a study of shared clonotypes between healthy human individuals. Germline V CDR1 and CDR2: SGHTA, FQGTGA. Trimming cost V 5 bases and J 2 bases, with 13 bases left between them. The CDR3 has 15 residues. Profiled with immunoSEQ multiplex PCR; TCRdb holds only in-frame clones, not every one. The sample has about 1 million clones, approximately 68% seen once. The chain couples TRBV7-3 to TRBJ2-1; possible D gene TRBD1, 6 bases. Source material: memory CD4+ T cells sorted from blood. Subset defined: CD45RA-negative fraction. The TCR comes from a young man in good health. The DNA for the CDR3 is TGTGCCAGCAGCCTTACGTGGGGGCCCTACAATGAGCAGTTCTTC. Encoded protein: CASSLTWGPYNEQFF.